This TCR beta chain originates from a study of T cell repertoires in cytomegalovirus infection. Study as a whole: Peptides in the study included HLA-C-restricted and HLA-B-restricted CMV epitopes. Indications of both CMV infection and matching HLA type were provided by public TCR beta signatures.

Whole-study results and caveats: Ex vivo, HLA-C-restricted CMV-specific TCR beta clonotypes prevailed over the rest of the response.

In regard to this clonotype: What it binds is unknown.

The V and J ends lost 7 bases and 2 bases respectively, with 15 bases between them. Looked up from germline, CDR1 is MDHEN and CDR2 is SYDVKM. This CDR3 is built from 15 residues. TCRdb re-called the reads with MiXCR, one entry per CDR3 protein. The repertoire has a few hundred thousand distinct CDR3 sequences, about 25% of them found once; the top ten carry more than 10%. This receptor was taken from a human donor in good health (CMV status not recorded). Some clones in this sample may be carry-over from other donors' samples. V is TRBV28 and J is TRBJ2-1; no clear D. The input for sequencing was cultured PBMCs, taken from culture after CMV antigen stimulation. The DNA for the CDR3 is TGTGCCAGCAATCGGAGACCCTTACCCTACAATGAGCAGTTCTTC. This codes for CASNRRPLPYNEQFF.